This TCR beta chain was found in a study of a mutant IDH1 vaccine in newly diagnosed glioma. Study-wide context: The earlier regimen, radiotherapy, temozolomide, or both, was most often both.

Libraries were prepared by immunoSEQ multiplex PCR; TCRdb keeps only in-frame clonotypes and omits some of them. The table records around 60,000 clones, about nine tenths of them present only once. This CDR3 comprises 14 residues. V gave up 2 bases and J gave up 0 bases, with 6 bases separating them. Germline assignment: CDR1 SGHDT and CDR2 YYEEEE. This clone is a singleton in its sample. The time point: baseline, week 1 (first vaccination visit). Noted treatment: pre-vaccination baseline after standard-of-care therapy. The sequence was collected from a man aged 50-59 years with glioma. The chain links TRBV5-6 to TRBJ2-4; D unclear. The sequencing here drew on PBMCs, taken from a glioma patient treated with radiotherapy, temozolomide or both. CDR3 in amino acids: CASSLLLAKNIQYF. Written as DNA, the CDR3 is TGTGCCAGCAGCTTACTCCTAGCCAAAAACATTCAGTACTTC.